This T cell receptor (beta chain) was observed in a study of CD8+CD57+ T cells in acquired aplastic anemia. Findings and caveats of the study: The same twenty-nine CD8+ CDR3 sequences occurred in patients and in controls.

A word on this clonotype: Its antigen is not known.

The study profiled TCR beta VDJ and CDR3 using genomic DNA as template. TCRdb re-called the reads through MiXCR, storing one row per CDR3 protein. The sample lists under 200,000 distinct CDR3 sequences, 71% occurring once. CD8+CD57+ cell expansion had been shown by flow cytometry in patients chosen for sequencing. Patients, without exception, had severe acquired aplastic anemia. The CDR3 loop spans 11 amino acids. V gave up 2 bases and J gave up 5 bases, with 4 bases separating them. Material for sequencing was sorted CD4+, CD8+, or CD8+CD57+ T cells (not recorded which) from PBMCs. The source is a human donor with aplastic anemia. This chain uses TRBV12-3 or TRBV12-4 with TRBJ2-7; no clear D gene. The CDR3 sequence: CASSLRHEQYF. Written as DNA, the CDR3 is TGTGCCAGCAGTTTACGGCACGAGCAGTACTTC.